Listed below are T cell receptor beta chains from one sample, sequenced in a study of T cells in Graves' hyperthyroidism and ophthalmopathy. In TCRdb, the multiplex PCR reads were re-called with MiXCR into one record per CDR3 protein. The sample records 550,000 to 650,000 distinct CDR3 sequences, 12% to 15% being singletons. The sample was blood. The receptor source for this set is a woman aged 40 to 55 with Graves' hyperthyroidism. Both conserved end residues are part of each CDR3. A D gene is named only where the DNA matches it firmly. Clone size is stated in some rows and not others, as once, few, many or a class when expanded.

cdr3_nt cdr3_aa clone_size j_call d_call v_call
TGTGCCAGCAGCCCCGGACTAGCCGCCCTGAGCGAGCAGTACTTC CASSPGLAALSEQYF many TRBJ2-7 TRBD2 TRBV12-3/TRBV12-4
TGCAGTGCCTCGCCGCCGATGTGGCGCGGTGAGCAGTTCTTC CSASPPMWRGEQFF many TRBJ2-1 - TRBV20-1
TGCGCCAGCAGCCAAACCGACAGGAAAGAGACCCAGTACTTC CASSQTDRKETQYF few TRBJ2-5 - TRBV4-1
TGTGCCAGCAGTTACTCATACGAGGGTCTCACAGATACGCAGTATTTT CASSYSYEGLTDTQYF many TRBJ2-3 - TRBV6-5
TGTGCCAGCAGTGAAGTAGGGACATCCCTCGGTACGCAGTATTTT CASSEVGTSLGTQYF many TRBJ2-3 - TRBV2
TGCGCCAGCAGCTTGACAACTCAACTAGCGGGAGACTACAATGAGCAGTTCTTC CASSLTTQLAGDYNEQFF many TRBJ2-1 TRBD2 TRBV5-1
TGCGCCAGCAGTGAGTTCGCGTTGGGACTAGCGGGAGTAGGGGAGCTGTTTTTT CASSEFALGLAGVGELFF - TRBJ2-2 TRBD2 TRBV10-1
TGCAGCGTACAGGGGGCGGACTATGGCTACACCTTC CSVQGADYGYTF - TRBJ1-2 TRBD1 TRBV29-1
TGTGCCAGCAGTGAGGGGTGGGGAGATAATTCACCCCTCCACTTT CASSEGWGDNSPLHF - TRBJ1-6 - TRBV2
TGCAGTGCCACGGGGGGGGCGAACACCGGGGAGCTGTTTTTT CSATGGANTGELFF - TRBJ2-2 TRBD2 TRBV20-1
TGTGCCATCAGACCCAGGGGGCAGAACACTGAAGCTTTCTTT CAIRPRGQNTEAFF - TRBJ1-1 TRBD1 TRBV10-3
TGTGCCAGCAGTGCCGGAGCGGGAGTCGGAGAGCAGTACTTC CASSAGAGVGEQYF many TRBJ2-7 TRBD2 TRBV2
TGTGCCAGCAGCCTGACTAGCGACGCCTACGAGCAGTACTTC CASSLTSDAYEQYF many TRBJ2-7 TRBD2 TRBV3-1
TGTGCCACCAGTGAGTCCGGGACAGGGTCCACTGAAGCTTTCTTT CATSESGTGSTEAFF - TRBJ1-1 TRBD1 TRBV24-1
TGTGCCAGCAGTTCCCACACAGGGGGCGCCGGCACTGAAGCTTTCTTT CASSSHTGGAGTEAFF many TRBJ1-1 TRBD1 TRBV27
TGTGCCAGCAGTTTAACAGGGAGGTTACAAGAGACCCAGTACTTC CASSLTGRLQETQYF many TRBJ2-5 - TRBV27
TGTGCCAGCGCCATAGACGGGATGAACACTGAAGCTTTCTTT CASAIDGMNTEAFF few TRBJ1-1 - TRBV9
TGTGCCTGGAGTGCCGGGACGCCCCGAATAGCCAAAAACATTCAGTACTTC CAWSAGTPRIAKNIQYF - TRBJ2-4 - TRBV30
TGTGCCACCAGCGTCAGGGGGATCACTGAAGCTTTCTTT CATSVRGITEAFF - TRBJ1-1 TRBD1 TRBV15
TGTGCCAGCAGACAACAGGGGGATCTAGGGACCCAGTACTTC CASRQQGDLGTQYF many TRBJ2-5 TRBD1 TRBV6-1
TGTGCCAGCAGTCCCGGGAGCAGAAACACTGAAGCTTTCTTT CASSPGSRNTEAFF many TRBJ1-1 - TRBV28
TGTGCCAGCAGTACCCCGGGACTACCCCACAATGAGCAGTTCTTC CASSTPGLPHNEQFF many TRBJ2-1 TRBD2 TRBV12-3/TRBV12-4